The 26 T cell receptor beta chains given below trace back to one sample, sequenced in a study of OX40 agonist ivuxolimab in advanced cancers. Libraries were prepared by immunoSEQ multiplex PCR; TCRdb keeps only in-frame clonotypes and omits some of them. The sample records 30,000 to 35,000 clones, nearly 75% being singletons. Source: CD4+ or CD8+ T cells sorted from blood, taken in a trial of the OX40 agonist ivuxolimab. The receptors were sampled from an adult with an advanced solid tumor such as melanoma, head and neck, liver or kidney cancer.

This clone was seen a handful of times. J is TRBJ1-2 and V is TRBV6-5; no definite D call. Germline CDR1 is MNHEY and CDR2 is SVGAGI. The CDR3 is made up of 14 amino acids. V gave up 2 bases and J gave up 0 bases, with 7 bases separating them. CDR3 loop: CASSYQRTNYGYTF. The CDR3 DNA sequence: TGTGCCAGCAGTTACCAGAGGACTAACTATGGCTACACCTTC.

This clone was seen only a few times. This CDR3 reads CASNRLAGKDTQYF. In nucleotides, the CDR3 is TGTGCCAGCAACCGACTAGCGGGGAAAGATACGCAGTATTTT. V and J are TRBV2 and TRBJ2-3; 11 bases are shared with TRBD2. The ends lost 7 bases at V and 5 bases at J; junction bases unmatched: 5. CDR3 size: 14 residues. The germline V gene has CDR1 SNHLY and CDR2 FYNNEI.

The chain uses TRBV27 and TRBJ2-5, with 11 positions matching TRBD2. Germline V CDR1 and CDR2: MNHEY, SMNVEV (reference sequence). The J segment lost 5 bases and the V segment lost 6 bases, leaving 17 bases of the junction unmatched. CDR3 size: 18 residues. The CDR3 DNA reads TGTGCCAGCAGCAAAGCACTTAGCGGGGGGGCTCGTGGGGAGACCCAGTACTTC. It codes for CASSKALSGGARGETQYF.

The chain recombines TRBV2 with TRBJ1-2; 8 nucleotides line up with TRBD1. Trimming removed 2 bases from V and 6 bases from J; junction bases left unmatched: 2. The CDR3 extends over 13 amino acids. The V gene's germline CDR1 is SNHLY and CDR2 FYNNEI. CDR3 residues: CASSEQGAHGYTF. CDR3 sequence (DNA): TGTGCCAGCAGTGAACAGGGGGCTCATGGCTACACCTTC.

The genes are TRBV7-9 and TRBJ2-1, with TRBD2 identical over 7 bases. The CDR3 length is 15 residues. V shed 1 base, J shed 8 bases, and the junction held 8 bases outside the gene matches. The germline V gene encodes CDR1 SEHNR and CDR2 FQNEAQ (reference sequence). CDR3 DNA: TGTGCCAGCAGCTTAGAGTGGGGAGGGACGGATGAGCAGTTCTTC. This gives the protein CASSLEWGGTDEQFF.

J is TRBJ2-6 and V is TRBV27; perhaps D is TRBD1 or TRBD2 (5 bases each). Deletions cut 7 bases from V and 0 bases from J, with 13 bases between. CDR3 length: 16 amino acids. Germline CDR1 MNHEY, CDR2 SMNVEV (reference sequence). The CDR3 nucleotides read TGTGCCAGCATGATGAGGGGTGGCTCTGGGGCCAACGTCCTGACTTTC. The encoded protein is CASMMRGGSGANVLTF.

The chain uses TRBV7-9 and TRBJ2-2; no reliable D call. CDR1 and CDR2 (germline): SEHNR, FQNEAQ (reference sequence). V gave up 3 bases and J gave up 4 bases, with 3 bases separating them. This CDR3 has 12 amino acids. CDR3: CASSLSTGELFF. CDR3 sequence (DNA): TGTGCCAGCAGCTTGAGCACCGGGGAGCTGTTTTTT. The variable domain in full, completed from reference TRBV7-9 and TRBJ2-2, reads DTGVSQNPRHKITKRGQNVTFRCDPISEHNRLYWYRQTLGQGPEFLTYFQNEAQLEKSRLLSDRFSAERPKGSFSTLEIQRTEQGDSAMYLCASSLSTGELFFGEGSRLTVL.

This clone was counted between two and nine times. CDR3 coding DNA: TGTGCCAGCAGCTGGACCGCCGTCTACGAGCAGTACTTC. It translates to CASSWTAVYEQYF. The chain joins TRBV7-8 to TRBJ2-7; D gene unclear. V was shortened by 4 bases and J by 3 bases, with 10 bases between the two germline ends. This CDR3 has 13 residues. Germline V gene lookup returns CDR1 SGHVS and CDR2 FQNEAQ.

The chain couples TRBV9 to TRBJ1-6; perhaps TRBD1 as D (6 bases). V was pared by 6 bases and J by 9 bases, with 16 bases between. The germline CDR1 and CDR2 sequences are SGDLS and YYNGEE. This CDR3 comprises 14 residues. Here the CDR3 reads CASTPVGQGSPLHF. DNA of the CDR3: TGTGCCAGCACCCCGGTGGGACAAGGTTCACCCCTCCACTTT.

The V gene is TRBV4-2, the J gene TRBJ2-3; a weak D match, TRBD2 (7 bases). The CDR3 spans 15 residues. Per the germline V gene, CDR1 is LGHNA and CDR2 is YNFKEQ. Deletions cut 0 bases from V and 6 bases from J, with 13 bases between. This chain's CDR3 is CASSQEGGGGDTQYF. CDR3 bases: TGTGCCAGCAGCCAAGAAGGCGGGGGCGGGGATACGCAGTATTTT.

This sequence joins TRBV6-6 and TRBJ1-2; D possibly corresponds to TRBD1 (5 bases). The CDR3 extends over 13 amino acids. In germline, CDR1 is MNHNY, CDR2 SVGAGI (reference sequence). Trimming pared 6 bases from V and 5 bases from J, leaving 13 bases between. CDR3 DNA: TGTGCCAGCAGCCCATCCAGGGAGTATGGCTACACCTTC. Encoded protein: CASSPSREYGYTF.

The chain employs TRBV19 and TRBJ1-5, with D uncertain. Trimming took off 3 bases at V and 1 base at J, with 10 bases between the two ends. Germline CDR1 is LNHDA and CDR2 is SQIVND (reference sequence). The CDR3 is 15 amino acids. DNA of the CDR3: TGTGCCAGTAGTATGGGCGTGCAGAGCAATCAGCCCCAGCATTTT. Translated, it gives CASSMGVQSNQPQHF.

V usage is TRBV4-2 and J usage is TRBJ1-2; tentatively, D is TRBD1 (5 bases). This CDR3 contains 15 residues. Germline CDR1 reads LGHNA; CDR2 reads YNFKEQ. Trimming removed 0 bases from V and 3 bases from J, with 11 bases in between. In DNA form, the CDR3 reads TGTGCCAGCAGCCAAGACCCAGGGATTGACTATGGCTACACCTTC. Translating gives CASSQDPGIDYGYTF.

The rearrangement joins TRBV7-2 to TRBJ1-6; 9 positions agree with TRBD1. This CDR3 region has 17 residues. V was clipped by 1 base and J by 9 bases; unmatched bases: 10. Germline V gene sequence: CDR1 SGHTA, CDR2 FQGNSA. The CDR3 coding sequence is TGTGCCAGCAGCTTAGGTCTGTCCGGGACAGGGAGTTCACCCCTCCACTTT. Its translation is CASSLGLSGTGSSPLHF.

Comments on this clone: One end of the junction varies from germline; a read error may be responsible. Other DNA sequences in the sample encode the same CDR3. The chain couples TRBV28 to TRBJ1-2; no reliable D call. Germline V gene sequence: CDR1 MDHEN, CDR2 SYDVKM. This CDR3 comprises 13 residues. This CDR3 is CASSLPPGYGYTF. The DNA of the CDR3 is TGTGCCAGTAGTTTACCCCCGGGGTATGGCTACACCTTC.

This clone has just one count. The CDR3 sequence: CASSEIGRGTEAFF. Here the CDR3 DNA reads TGTGCCAGCAGTGAAATCGGTCGGGGCACTGAAGCTTTCTTT. The chain has TRBV6-1 and TRBJ1-1; no clear D gene. Between the trimmed V and J ends, which lost 2 bases and 4 bases, there was a span of 11 bases. The CDR3 loop spans 14 amino acids. The germline V gene has CDR1 MNHNS and CDR2 SASEGT.

The rearrangement uses TRBV30 and TRBJ1-1, with 8 bases lining up with TRBD1. The germline CDR1 and CDR2 sequences are GTSNPN and SVGIG (reference sequence). Germline trimming cut 5 bases from V and 8 bases from J; bases unmatched to any gene: 7. This CDR3 region has 12 residues. The CDR3 protein is CAWAGQGREAFF. Here the CDR3 DNA reads TGTGCCTGGGCCGGACAGGGACGCGAAGCTTTCTTT.

This clone was found a few times. The chain couples TRBV2 to TRBJ1-5; no clear D. This CDR3 comprises 13 residues. Germline CDR1 and CDR2: SNHLY and FYNNEI. The V gene lost 6 bases and the J gene lost 0 bases, with 6 bases spanning the gap. CDR3 in DNA: TGTGCCAGCAGGGGCGATAGCAATCAGCCCCAGCATTTT. Translating gives CASRGDSNQPQHF.

V gene TRBV6-5 combines with J gene TRBJ2-2, with D maybe TRBD1 (7 bases). Germline CDR1 and CDR2: MNHEY and SVGAGI. The CDR3 covers 14 residues. V lost 6 bases, J lost 3 bases, and 11 bases lay in between. In DNA, the CDR3 is TGTGCCAGCAGACGGGGGACAGACACCGGGGAGCTGTTTTTT. This sequence encodes CASRRGTDTGELFF.

The chain couples TRBV5-1 to TRBJ2-7; D not certain. The CDR3 length is 14 residues. V lost 2 bases and J lost 3, with 12 bases in between. Germline CDR1 and CDR2: SGHRS and YFSETQ. CDR3 loop: CASSFSGRYYEQYV. As DNA, the CDR3 is TGCGCCAGCAGCTTTTCAGGCCGGTACTACGAGCAGTACGTC.

The rearrangement joins TRBV7-2 to TRBJ2-1, with D perhaps matching TRBD1 or TRBD2 (6 bases each). The germline V gene encodes CDR1 SGHTA and CDR2 FQGNSA. This CDR3 is 15 amino acids long. V was clipped by 1 base and J by 5 bases, with 12 bases between them. Written as DNA, the CDR3 is TGTGCCAGCAGCTTAGAAGGGGGGCGCAACAATGAGCAGTTCTTC. Protein: CASSLEGGRNNEQFF.

The CDR3 is CASSPLGGTYGYTF. The CDR3 DNA follows: TGTGCCAGCAGCCCGCTCGGGGGTACCTATGGCTACACCTTC. The gene calls are TRBV9 and TRBJ1-2; D might be TRBD1 (5 bases). The CDR3 runs 14 residues. CDR1 SGDLS and CDR2 YYNGEE come from the germline V gene. V shed 4 bases and J shed 4 bases, with 14 bases lying between them.

There are a few counts of this clone. V usage is TRBV9 and J usage is TRBJ1-1; unclear D gene. CDR1 SGDLS and CDR2 YYNGEE come from the germline V gene. The ends were cut back, 2 bases at V and 5 bases at J, with 13 bases in the middle. The length of the CDR3 is 14 residues. The CDR3 sequence: CASSVVKGNTEAFF. The DNA of the CDR3 is TGTGCCAGCAGCGTGGTTAAGGGAAATACTGAAGCTTTCTTT.

This clone appeared a few times. The chain combines TRBV5-1 with TRBJ2-1, with a possible D match to TRBD2 (6 bases). The V gene's germline CDR1 is SGHRS and CDR2 YFSETQ. The CDR3 sequence is 16 residues long. Trimming cost V 4 bases and J 5 bases, with 19 bases left between them. Here the CDR3 DNA reads TGCGCCAGCAGCCCATACCCCGGCGGGGAGAACAATGAGCAGTTCTTC. It yields the protein CASSPYPGGENNEQFF.

The chain has TRBV19 and TRBJ1-6, with a tentative D call TRBD1 (6 bases). The CDR3 has 16 residues. From germline, CDR1 is LNHDA and CDR2 SQIVND (reference sequence). V was cut by 4 bases and J by 0 bases, with 10 bases left in between. Here the CDR3 reads CASSTGTISYNSPLHF. CDR3 bases: TGTGCCAGTAGTACGGGGACAATCTCCTATAATTCACCCCTCCACTTT.

A single count supports this clone. The chain joins TRBV4-2 to TRBJ1-6, with no clear D. CDR1 is LGHNA, CDR2 YNFKEQ, per germline. The V end was cut by 1 base, the J end by 8 bases, with 15 bases between. This CDR3 has 16 residues. Here the CDR3 reads CASSQGRWSMDSPLHF. The CDR3 coding sequence is TGTGCCAGCAGCCAAGGACGGTGGAGTATGGATTCACCCCTCCACTTT.